The 3 T cell receptor beta chains in this list originate from one sample, sequenced in a study of early T cells in non-severe SARS-CoV-2 infection. Via MiXCR, TCRdb re-called the 5' RACE reads, giving one row per CDR3 protein. The sample holds more than 35,000 distinct CDR3 sequences, 5% to 6.5% seen once. Sequenced: whole blood. The receptor set was obtained from an adult who was a healthcare worker with PCR-confirmed SARS-CoV-2 infection or an uninfected control (not recorded which).

This clonotype has a single count. Given a much more abundant clone one base away, this may be a read error. The chain links TRBV7-9 to TRBJ1-5; possibly TRBD1 for D (5 bases). In germline, CDR1 is SEHNR, CDR2 FQNEAQ (reference sequence). CDR3 length: 12 amino acids. CDR3 region: CASSRGNQPQQF. As DNA, the CDR3 is TGTGCCAGCAGTCGGGGGAATCAGCCCCAGCAATTT.

This clonotype was counted many times. V is TRBV7-3 and J is TRBJ2-7, with D perhaps being TRBD1 or TRBD2 (5 bases each). V lost 1 base to trimming and J lost 6 bases, with 10 bases between them. The V gene's germline CDR1 is SGHTA and CDR2 FQGTGA. The CDR3 has 13 amino acids. The CDR3 spells CASSLSLGTEQYF. CDR3 DNA sequence: TGTGCCAGCAGCTTAAGTCTGGGGACCGAGCAGTACTTC.

This clonotype was picked up a small number of times. The rearrangement joins TRBV19 to TRBJ2-3, with 7 nucleotides matching TRBD2. V shed 5 bases and J 1 base; nucleotides not matched to a gene: 9. Germline CDR1 is LNHDA and CDR2 is SQIVND (reference sequence). CDR3 length equals 16 residues. CDR3 in amino acids: CASSLRTAGGTDTQYF. In nucleotides, the CDR3 is TGTGCCAGTAGTCTCCGGACCGCGGGGGGCACAGATACGCAGTATTTT.